This is a list of T cell receptor beta chains from one sample in a study of cytomegalovirus exposure and HLA in healthy donors. Clones were sequenced by immunoSEQ multiplex PCR, and TCRdb holds only the in-frame ones, with some missing. The sample includes approximately 150,000 clones, approximately 89% of them seen just once. What was sequenced was PBMCs. These TCRs come from a man younger than 35 in good health and CMV-seropositive. CDR3s include the opening cysteine and the closing phenylalanine or tryptophan.

v_call	cdr3_aa
TRBV4-3	CASSQAFGRAGNEQFF
TRBV28	CASSLFGTGFNQPQHF
TRBV10-3	CAISESRTRALSSYNEQFF
TRBV15	CATSATGTSSEQYF
TRBV11-2	CASSPVQGSWPHGYTF
TRBV18	CASSPPSGSVGGYTF
TRBV6-5	CASSGQGRCLF
TRBV7-2	CASSLGRNTEAFF
TRBV9	CASSVGTSGYNEQFF
TRBV9	CASGPDRENTIYF
TRBV4-2	CASSPGGAGDTQYF
TRBV2	CASRPYSNQPQHF
TRBV30	CAWNLGTGTVEAFF
TRBV20-1	CSAEGNTEAFF
TRBV7-9	CASSPAGTGLGLYEQYF
TRBV7-9	CASSFGTGVNEQYF
TRBV10-1	CASSAAGGKWNEQFF
TRBV5-4	CASSLGGGYVNTEAFF
TRBV13	CASSLGRAYEQYF